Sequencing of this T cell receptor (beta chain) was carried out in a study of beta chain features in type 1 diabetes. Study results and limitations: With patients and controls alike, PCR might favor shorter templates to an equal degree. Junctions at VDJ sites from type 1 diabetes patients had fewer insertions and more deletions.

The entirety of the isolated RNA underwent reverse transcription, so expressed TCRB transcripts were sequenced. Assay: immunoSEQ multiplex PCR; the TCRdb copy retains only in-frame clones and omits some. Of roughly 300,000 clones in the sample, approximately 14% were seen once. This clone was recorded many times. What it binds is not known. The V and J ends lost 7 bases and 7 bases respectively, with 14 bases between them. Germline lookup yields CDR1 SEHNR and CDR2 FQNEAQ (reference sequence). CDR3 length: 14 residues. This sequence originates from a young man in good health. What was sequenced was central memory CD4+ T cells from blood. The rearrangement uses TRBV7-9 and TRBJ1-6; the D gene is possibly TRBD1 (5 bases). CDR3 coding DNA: TGTGCCAGCATGGGGGAGGTTTCAAATTCACCCCTCCACTTT. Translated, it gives CASMGEVSNSPLHF.